Listed here is a single TCR beta chain. Under the authors' procedure: Reference gene primer amplification gave nucleated cell count estimates. This table comes from immunoSEQ multiplex PCR, and its TCRdb copy is limited to in-frame clones, with some not included. The V and J calls and clone size were taken over from that table, and D and trimming were inferred from the DNA. This table holds hundreds of thousands of clones, 75% to 90% found once. The data belong to a study of blood T cell repertoires in COVID-19. At the level of the study: Samples came from the United States, Italy and Spain, spanning acute and convalescent COVID-19. From T cells, B-cell-depleted T cells, or PBMCs came the material, which was cDNA or gDNA.

Material: peripheral blood. The receptor's source is a woman aged 18 to 35 with acute or convalescent COVID-19.

The chain's CDR3 is CASRLDGANYGYTF. Here the CDR3 DNA reads TGCGCCAGCAGACTTGACGGAGCTAACTATGGCTACACCTTC. The rearrangement uses TRBV5-1 and TRBJ1-2; D uncertain. Germline V CDR1 and CDR2: SGHRS, YFSETQ. The CDR3 is made up of 14 amino acids. Trimming shortened V by 5 bases and J by 0 bases, and 11 bases separated the two germline ends. Supplemented by reference TRBV5-1 and TRBJ1-2, the full variable domain reads KAGVTQTPRYLIKTRGQQVTLSCSPISGHRSVSWYQQTPGQGLQFLFEYFSETQRNKGNFPGRFSGRQFSNSRSEMNVSTLELGDSALYLCASRLDGANYGYTFGSGTRLTVV.